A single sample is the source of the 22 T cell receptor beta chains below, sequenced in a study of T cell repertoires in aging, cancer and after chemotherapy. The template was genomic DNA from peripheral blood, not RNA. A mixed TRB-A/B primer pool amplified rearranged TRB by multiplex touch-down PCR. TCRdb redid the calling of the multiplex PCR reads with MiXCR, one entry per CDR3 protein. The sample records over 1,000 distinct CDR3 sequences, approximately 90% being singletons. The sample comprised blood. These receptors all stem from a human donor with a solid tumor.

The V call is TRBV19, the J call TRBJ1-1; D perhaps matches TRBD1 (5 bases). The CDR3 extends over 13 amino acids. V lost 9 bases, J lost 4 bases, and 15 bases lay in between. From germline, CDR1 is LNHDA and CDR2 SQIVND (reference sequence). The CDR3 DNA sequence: TGTGCCAGCCACCGGAGAGGGGTCACTGAAGCTTTCTTT. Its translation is CASHRRGVTEAFF.

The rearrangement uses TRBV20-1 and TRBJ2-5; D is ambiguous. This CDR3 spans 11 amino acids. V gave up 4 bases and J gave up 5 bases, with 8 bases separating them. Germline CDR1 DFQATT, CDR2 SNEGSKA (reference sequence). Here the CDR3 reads CSAITGETQYF. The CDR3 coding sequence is TGCAGTGCTATTACTGGTGAGACCCAGTACTTC.

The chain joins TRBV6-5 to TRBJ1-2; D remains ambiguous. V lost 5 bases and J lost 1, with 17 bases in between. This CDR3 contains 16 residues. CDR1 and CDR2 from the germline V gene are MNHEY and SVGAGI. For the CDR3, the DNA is TGTGCCAGCAGTCAACCCTTGGCAGGTCATAACTATGGCTACACCTTC. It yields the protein CASSQPLAGHNYGYTF.

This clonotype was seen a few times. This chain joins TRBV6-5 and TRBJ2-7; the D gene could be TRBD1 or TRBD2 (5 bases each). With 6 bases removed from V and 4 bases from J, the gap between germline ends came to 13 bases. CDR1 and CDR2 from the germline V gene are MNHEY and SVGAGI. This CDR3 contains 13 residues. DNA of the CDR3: TGTGCCAGCAGATTCTGGGACCAATACGAGCAGTACTTC. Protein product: CASRFWDQYEQYF.

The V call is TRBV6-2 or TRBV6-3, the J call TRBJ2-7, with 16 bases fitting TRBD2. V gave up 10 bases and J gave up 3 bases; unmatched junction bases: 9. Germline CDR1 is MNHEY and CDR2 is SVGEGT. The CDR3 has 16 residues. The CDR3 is CATMGLAGGRRYEQYF. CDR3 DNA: TGTGCCACTATGGGACTAGCGGGAGGGCGGCGCTACGAGCAGTACTTC.

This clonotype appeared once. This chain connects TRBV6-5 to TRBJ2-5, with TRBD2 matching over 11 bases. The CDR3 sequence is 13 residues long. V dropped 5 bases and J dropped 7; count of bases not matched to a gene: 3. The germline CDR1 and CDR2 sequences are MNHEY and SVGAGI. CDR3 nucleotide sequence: TGTGCCAGCAGTACTAGCGGGAGTGGGACCCAGTACTTC. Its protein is CASSTSGSGTQYF.

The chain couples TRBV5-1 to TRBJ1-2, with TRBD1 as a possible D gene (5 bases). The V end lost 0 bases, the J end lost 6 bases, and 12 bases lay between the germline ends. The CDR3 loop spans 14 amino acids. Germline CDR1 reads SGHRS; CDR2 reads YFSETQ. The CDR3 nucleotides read TGCGCCAGCAGCTTGGCGGGCAGGGAGGATGGCTACACCTTC. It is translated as CASSLAGREDGYTF.

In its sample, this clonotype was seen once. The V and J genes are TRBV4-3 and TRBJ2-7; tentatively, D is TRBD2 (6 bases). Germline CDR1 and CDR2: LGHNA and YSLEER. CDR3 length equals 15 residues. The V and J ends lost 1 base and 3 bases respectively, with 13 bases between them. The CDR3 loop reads CASSQGLVGIYEQYF. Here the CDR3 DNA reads TGCGCCAGCAGCCAAGGACTAGTGGGGATCTACGAGCAGTACTTC.

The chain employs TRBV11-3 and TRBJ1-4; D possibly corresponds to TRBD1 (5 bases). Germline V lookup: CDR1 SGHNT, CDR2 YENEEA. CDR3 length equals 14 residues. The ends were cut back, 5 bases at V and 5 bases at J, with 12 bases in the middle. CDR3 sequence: CASSRAGGNEKLFF. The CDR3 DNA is TGTGCCAGCAGCCGTGCTGGGGGGAATGAAAAACTGTTTTTT.

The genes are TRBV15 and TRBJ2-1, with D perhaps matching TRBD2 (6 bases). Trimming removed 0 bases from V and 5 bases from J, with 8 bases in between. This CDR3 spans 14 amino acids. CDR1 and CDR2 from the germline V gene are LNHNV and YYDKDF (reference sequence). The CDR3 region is CATSRDGGNNEQFF. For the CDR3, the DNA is TGTGCCACCAGCAGAGATGGAGGGAACAATGAGCAGTTCTTC.

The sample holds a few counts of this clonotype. The CDR3, as DNA: TGTGCCAGCACCCCTCAGCGAGAGGGCGGCTACACCTTC. As protein: CASTPQREGGYTF. The chain employs TRBV7-2 and TRBJ1-2; D is ambiguous. The CDR3 totals 13 residues. Trimming stripped 7 bases from V and 8 bases from J, with 17 bases between. Germline CDR1 is SGHTA and CDR2 is FQGNSA.

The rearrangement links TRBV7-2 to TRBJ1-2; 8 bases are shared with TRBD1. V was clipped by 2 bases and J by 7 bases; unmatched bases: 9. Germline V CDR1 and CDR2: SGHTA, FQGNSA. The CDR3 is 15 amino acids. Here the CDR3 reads CASSLLGQGAGGYTF. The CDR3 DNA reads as TGTGCCAGCAGCTTATTAGGGCAGGGGGCGGGTGGCTACACCTTC.

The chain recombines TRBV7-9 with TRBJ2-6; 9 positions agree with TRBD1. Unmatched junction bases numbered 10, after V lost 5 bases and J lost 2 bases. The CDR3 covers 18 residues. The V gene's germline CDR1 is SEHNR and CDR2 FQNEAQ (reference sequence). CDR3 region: CASSLALTGGAGANVLTF. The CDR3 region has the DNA TGTGCCAGCAGCCTCGCGCTCACAGGGGGCGCTGGGGCCAACGTCCTGACTTTC. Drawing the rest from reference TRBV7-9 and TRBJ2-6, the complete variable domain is DTGVSQNPRHKITKRGQNVTFRCDPISEHNRLYWYRQTLGQGPEFLTYFQNEAQLEKSRLLSDRFSAERPKGSFSTLEIQRTEQGDSAMYLCASSLALTGGAGANVLTFGAGSRLTVL.

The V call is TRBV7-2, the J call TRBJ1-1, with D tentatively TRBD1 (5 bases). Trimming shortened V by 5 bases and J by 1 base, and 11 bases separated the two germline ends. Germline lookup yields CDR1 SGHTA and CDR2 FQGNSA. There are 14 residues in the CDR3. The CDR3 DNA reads TGTGCCAGCAGCCCAGGGACGCAGAACACTGAAGCTTTCTTT. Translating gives CASSPGTQNTEAFF.

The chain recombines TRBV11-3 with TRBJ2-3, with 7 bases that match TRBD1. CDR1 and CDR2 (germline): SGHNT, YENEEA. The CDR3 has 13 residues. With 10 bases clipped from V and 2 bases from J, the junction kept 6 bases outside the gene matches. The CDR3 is CAMGDSLTDTQYF. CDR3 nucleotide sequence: TGTGCCATGGGGGACAGCCTCACAGATACGCAGTATTTT. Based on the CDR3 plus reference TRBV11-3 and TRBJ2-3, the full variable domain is EAGVVQSPRYKIIEKKQPVAFWCNPISGHNTLYWYLQNLGQGPELLIRYENEEAVDDSQLPKDRFSAERLKGVDSTLKIQPAELGDSAVYLCAMGDSLTDTQYFGPGTRLTVL.

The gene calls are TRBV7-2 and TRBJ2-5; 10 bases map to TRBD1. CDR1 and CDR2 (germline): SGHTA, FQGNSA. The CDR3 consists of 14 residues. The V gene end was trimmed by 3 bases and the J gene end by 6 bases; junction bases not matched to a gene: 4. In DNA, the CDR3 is TGTGCCAGCAGCTTGAGACAGGGGGCACAGACCCAGTACTTC. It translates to CASSLRQGAQTQYF.

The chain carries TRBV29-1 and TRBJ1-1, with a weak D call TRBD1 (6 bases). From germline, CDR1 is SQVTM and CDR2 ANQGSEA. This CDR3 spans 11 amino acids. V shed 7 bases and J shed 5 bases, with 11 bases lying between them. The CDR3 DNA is TGCAGCGCAAGAAGGGGGACTGAAGCTTTCTTT. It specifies CSARRGTEAFF.

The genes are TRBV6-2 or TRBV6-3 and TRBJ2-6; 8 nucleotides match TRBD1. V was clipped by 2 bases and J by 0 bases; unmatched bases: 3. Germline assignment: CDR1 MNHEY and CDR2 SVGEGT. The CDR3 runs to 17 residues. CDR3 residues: CASSYGTGLSGANVLTF. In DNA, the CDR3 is TGTGCCAGCAGTTACGGGACAGGCCTCTCTGGGGCCAACGTCCTGACTTTC.

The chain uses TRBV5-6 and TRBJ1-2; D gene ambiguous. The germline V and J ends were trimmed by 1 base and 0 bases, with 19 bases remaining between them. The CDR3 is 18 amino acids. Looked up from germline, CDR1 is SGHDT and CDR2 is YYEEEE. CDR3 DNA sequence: TGTGCCAGCAGCTTGTTCGGAGGCGACCAGCTAGCTAACTATGGCTACACCTTC. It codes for CASSLFGGDQLANYGYTF.

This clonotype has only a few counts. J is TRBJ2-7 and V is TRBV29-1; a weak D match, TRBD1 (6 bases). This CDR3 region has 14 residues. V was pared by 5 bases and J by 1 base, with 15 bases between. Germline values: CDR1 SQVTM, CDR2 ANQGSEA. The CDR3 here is CSVTAGTLSYEQYF. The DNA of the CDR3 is TGCAGCGTTACGGCCGGGACACTTTCCTACGAGCAGTACTTC.

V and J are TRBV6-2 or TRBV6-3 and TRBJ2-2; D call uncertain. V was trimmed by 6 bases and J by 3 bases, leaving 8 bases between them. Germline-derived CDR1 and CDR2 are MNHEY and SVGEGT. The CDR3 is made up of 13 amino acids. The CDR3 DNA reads TGTGCCAGCAGGGCGTTCGACACCGGGGAGCTGTTTTTT. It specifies CASRAFDTGELFF.

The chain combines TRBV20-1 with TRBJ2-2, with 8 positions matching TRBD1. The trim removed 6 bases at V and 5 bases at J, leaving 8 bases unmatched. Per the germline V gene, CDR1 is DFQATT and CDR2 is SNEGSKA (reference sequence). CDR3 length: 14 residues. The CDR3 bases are TGCAGTGCGAGCAGGGGGCGAGGAACCGGGGAGCTGTTTTTT. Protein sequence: CSASRGRGTGELFF.